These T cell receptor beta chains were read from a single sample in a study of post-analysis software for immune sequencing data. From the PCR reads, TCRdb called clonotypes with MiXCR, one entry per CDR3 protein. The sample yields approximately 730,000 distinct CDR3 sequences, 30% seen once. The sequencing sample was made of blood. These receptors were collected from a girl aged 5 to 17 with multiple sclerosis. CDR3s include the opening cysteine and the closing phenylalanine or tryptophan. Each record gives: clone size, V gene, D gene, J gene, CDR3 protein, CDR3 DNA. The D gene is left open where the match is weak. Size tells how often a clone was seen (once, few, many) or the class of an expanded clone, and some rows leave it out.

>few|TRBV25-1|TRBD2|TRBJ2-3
CASSEGLGGTDTQYF
TGTGCCAGCAGTGAAGGACTAGGCGGCACAGATACGCAGTATTTT
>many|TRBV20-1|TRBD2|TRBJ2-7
CSAPGVSGTSYEQYF
TGCAGTGCGCCCGGGGTTAGCGGGACGTCCTACGAGCAGTACTTC
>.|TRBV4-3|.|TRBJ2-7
CASSQGTYYEQYF
TGCGCCAGCAGCCAGGGAACTTATTACGAGCAGTACTTC
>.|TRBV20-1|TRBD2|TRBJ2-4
CSARDSGPSGGAAKNIQYF
TGCAGTGCTAGAGATTCTGGGCCTAGCGGGGGGGCGGCCAAAAACATTCAGTACTTC
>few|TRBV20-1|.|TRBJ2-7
CSARNRGDSSYEQYF
TGCAGTGCTCGGAATAGGGGGGACAGTTCCTACGAGCAGTACTTC
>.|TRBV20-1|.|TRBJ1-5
CSARDQAGHQPQHF
TGCAGTGCTAGAGATCAGGCAGGGCATCAGCCCCAGCATTTT
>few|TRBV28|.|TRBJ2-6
CASSSTTTEGANVLTF
TGTGCCAGCAGTTCAACCACCACGGAAGGGGCCAACGTCCTGACTTTC
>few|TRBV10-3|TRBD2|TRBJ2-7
CAISEAASGAYEQYF
TGTGCCATCAGTGAGGCGGCTAGCGGTGCCTACGAGCAGTACTTC
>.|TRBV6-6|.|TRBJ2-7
CASSYGRETYEQYF
TGTGCCAGCAGTTACGGTCGGGAAACCTACGAGCAGTACTTC
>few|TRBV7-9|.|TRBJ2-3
CASRGLISTDTQYF
TGTGCCAGCAGAGGGCTAATCAGCACAGATACGCAGTATTTT
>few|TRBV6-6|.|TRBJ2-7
CASRPNDRPFYEQYF
TGTGCCAGCAGACCCAATGACCGCCCTTTTTACGAGCAGTACTTC
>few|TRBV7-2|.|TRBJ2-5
CASSFGGGVGETQYF
TGTGCCAGCAGCTTCGGAGGGGGCGTCGGAGAGACCCAGTACTTC
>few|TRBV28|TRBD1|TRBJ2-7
CASSPGTGVNEQYF
TGTGCCAGCAGTCCCGGGACAGGGGTCAACGAGCAGTACTTC
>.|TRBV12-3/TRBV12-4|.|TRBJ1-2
CASSFGTGTGYTF
TGTGCCAGCAGTTTTGGGACCGGCACGGGCTACACCTTC
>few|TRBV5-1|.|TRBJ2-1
CASSLKGQLAGMEEQFF
TGCGCCAGCAGCTTGAAGGGTCAACTGGCCGGGATGGAGGAGCAGTTCTTC
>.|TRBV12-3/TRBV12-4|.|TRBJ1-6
CASRDFRDSPLHF
TGTGCCAGCAGGGACTTTAGAGATTCACCCCTCCACTTT
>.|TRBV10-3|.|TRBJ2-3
CAISVPSTSGGDTDTQYF
TGTGCCATCAGTGTCCCCTCGACCTCAGGGGGGGACACAGATACGCAGTATTTT
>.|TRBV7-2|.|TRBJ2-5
CASSLDAGTETQYF
TGTGCCAGCAGCTTAGATGCAGGGACGGAGACCCAGTACTTC
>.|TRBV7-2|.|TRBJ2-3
CASSNLVSSTDTQYF
TGTGCCAGCAGCAACCTTGTGTCTAGCACAGATACGCAGTATTTT
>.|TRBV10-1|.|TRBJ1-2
CAGGWEARYGYTF
TGCGCCGGTGGTTGGGAGGCCCGGTATGGCTACACCTTC
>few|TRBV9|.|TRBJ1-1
CASSVSDRLAFF
TGTGCCAGCAGCGTATCTGACCGTCTGGCTTTCTTT
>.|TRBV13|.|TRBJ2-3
CASSPSPAGTQYF
TGTGCCAGCAGCCCCTCCCCAGCTGGGACGCAGTATTTT
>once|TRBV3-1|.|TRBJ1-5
CASSGTDGDQPQHF
TGTGCCAGCAGCGGGACGGACGGGGATCAGCCCCAGCATTTT
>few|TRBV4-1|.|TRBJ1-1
CASSQSGVVGPTEAFF
TGCGCCAGCAGCCAATCTGGGGTGGTAGGCCCCACTGAAGCTTTCTTT
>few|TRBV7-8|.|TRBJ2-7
CASSLEGNRYLRAQYF
TGTGCCAGCAGCTTAGAGGGAAACAGGTACCTACGAGCGCAGTACTTC
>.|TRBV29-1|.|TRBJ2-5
CGVEYRTPETQYF
TGCGGCGTTGAATACAGGACCCCAGAGACCCAGTACTTC
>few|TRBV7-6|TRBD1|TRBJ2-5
CASSNPTGTSRVTQYF
TGTGCCAGCAGCAACCCGACAGGGACCAGCCGAGTGACCCAGTACTTC
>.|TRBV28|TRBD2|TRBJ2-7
CASRSTSGSLYEQYF
TGTGCCAGCAGGTCTACTAGCGGGAGTCTCTACGAGCAGTACTTC
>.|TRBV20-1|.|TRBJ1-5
CSARTDSNQPQHF
TGCAGTGCTAGGACAGATAGCAATCAGCCCCAGCATTTT
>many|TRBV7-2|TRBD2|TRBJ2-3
CASSFSGGGTDTQYF
TGTGCCAGCAGCTTTAGCGGGGGGGGCACAGATACGCAGTATTTT
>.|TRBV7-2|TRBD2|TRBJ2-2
CASSLNSPGLADTGELFF
TGTGCCAGCAGCTTAAATTCCCCGGGACTAGCGGACACCGGGGAGCTGTTTTTT
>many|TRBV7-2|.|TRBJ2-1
CASSFPGGQTGYNEQFF
TGTGCCAGCAGCTTTCCGGGCGGGCAGACCGGTTACAATGAGCAGTTCTTC
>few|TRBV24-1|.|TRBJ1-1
CATSDLWGAEAFF
TGTGCCACCAGTGATTTGTGGGGGGCTGAAGCTTTCTTT
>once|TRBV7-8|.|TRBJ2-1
CASSSSQGSLSYNEQCF
TGTGCCAGCAGCTCCTCGCAAGGCAGTCTCTCCTACAATGAGCAGTGCTTC
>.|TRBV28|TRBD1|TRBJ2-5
CASSLQGQVHGQYF
TGTGCCAGCAGTCTACAAGGACAGGTCCACGGGCAGTACTTC
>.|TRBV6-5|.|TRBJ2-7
CASAAWVGLNYEQYF
TGTGCCAGCGCGGCGTGGGTGGGACTGAACTACGAGCAGTACTTC
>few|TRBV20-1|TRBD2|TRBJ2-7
CSAPPGLAGFAYEQYF
TGCAGTGCCCCTCCGGGACTAGCGGGGTTCGCCTACGAGCAGTACTTC
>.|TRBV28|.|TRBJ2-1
CASSLRPSRDEQFF
TGTGCCAGCAGTTTACGTCCCAGTCGGGATGAGCAGTTCTTC
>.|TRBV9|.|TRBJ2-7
CASSVDGGSPYEQYF
TGTGCCAGCAGCGTAGATGGGGGCAGTCCCTACGAGCAGTACTTC
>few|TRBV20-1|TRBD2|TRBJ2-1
CSASIPRRAGGPDEQFF
TGCAGTGCTAGCATCCCCCGCCGGGCGGGAGGGCCAGATGAGCAGTTCTTC
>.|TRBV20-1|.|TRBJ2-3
CSAREVRRQSTDTQYF
TGCAGTGCTAGAGAAGTTCGGCGGCAGAGCACAGATACGCAGTATTTT
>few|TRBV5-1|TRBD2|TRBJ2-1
CASSLTSGTASEQFF
TGCGCCAGCAGCTTGACTAGCGGGACCGCGTCTGAGCAGTTCTTC
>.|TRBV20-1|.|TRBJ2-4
CSAEPGGPDRGEQYF
TGCAGTGCTGAACCAGGGGGCCCCGACCGGGGGGAGCAGTACTTC
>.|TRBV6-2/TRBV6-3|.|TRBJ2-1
CASKVGVNYNEQFF
TGTGCCAGCAAGGTGGGAGTAAACTACAATGAGCAGTTCTTC
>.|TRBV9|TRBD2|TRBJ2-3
CASSAGTSGRTSTDTQYF
TGTGCCAGCAGCGCCGGGACTAGCGGGAGGACTAGCACAGATACGCAGTATTTT
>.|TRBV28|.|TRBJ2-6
CASSSAGITGANVLTF
TGTGCCAGCTCTTCGGCGGGAATAACGGGGGCCAACGTCCTGACTTTC
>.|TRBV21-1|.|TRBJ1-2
CASSPWCPEGYTF
TGTGCCAGCAGCCCATGGTGTCCGGAGGGCTACACCTTC
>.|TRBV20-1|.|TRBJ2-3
CSASIGRDTQYF
TGCAGTGCTAGTATCGGGCGGGATACGCAGTATTTT
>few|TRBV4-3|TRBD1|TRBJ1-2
CASSQSTGGGSGYTF
TGCGCCAGCAGCCAAAGTACAGGGGGAGGAAGTGGCTACACCTTC